This note documents a single T cell receptor (beta chain) sequence. This entry is derived from a study of control samples from healthy donors and cancer patients. The protocol was immunoSEQ multiplex PCR, while the TCRdb copy is restricted to in-frame clones and leaves out a portion. The sample lists tens of thousands of clones, roughly 91% occurring once. This CDR3 spans 14 amino acids. The V gene end was trimmed by 3 bases and the J gene end by 2 bases; junction bases not matched to a gene: 5. CDR1 and CDR2 from the germline V gene are DFQATT and SNEGSKA (reference sequence). The clonotype originates from a man aged 50 to 59 with lung cancer. Sequencing was performed on PBMCs. This sequence joins TRBV20-1 and TRBJ2-5, with 8 nucleotides matching TRBD2. The CDR3 DNA follows: TGCAGTGCTAGTTCGGGGGGGACACAAGAGACCCAGTACTTC. This gives the protein CSASSGGTQETQYF.